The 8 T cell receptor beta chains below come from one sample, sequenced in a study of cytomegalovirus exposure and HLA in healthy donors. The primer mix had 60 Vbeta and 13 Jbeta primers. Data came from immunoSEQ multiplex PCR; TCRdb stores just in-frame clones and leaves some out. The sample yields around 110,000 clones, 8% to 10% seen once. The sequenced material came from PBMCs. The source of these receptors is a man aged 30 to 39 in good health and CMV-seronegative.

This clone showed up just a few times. CDR3 loop: CAWSTGWESQPQHF. The CDR3 bases are TGTGCCTGGAGTACAGGGTGGGAAAGTCAGCCCCAGCATTTT. The chain uses TRBV30 and TRBJ1-5, with D possibly being TRBD1 (6 bases). Germline V gene lookup returns CDR1 GTSNPN and CDR2 SVGIG (reference sequence). Between the trimmed V and J ends, which lost 2 bases and 6 bases, there was a span of 14 bases. CDR3 size: 14 residues.

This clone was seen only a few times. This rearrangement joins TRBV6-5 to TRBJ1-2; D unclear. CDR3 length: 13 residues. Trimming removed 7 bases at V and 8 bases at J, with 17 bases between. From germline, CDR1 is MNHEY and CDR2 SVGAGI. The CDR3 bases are TGTGCCAGCACCCCCATGCGGGGAGGAGGCTACACCTTC. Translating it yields CASTPMRGGGYTF.

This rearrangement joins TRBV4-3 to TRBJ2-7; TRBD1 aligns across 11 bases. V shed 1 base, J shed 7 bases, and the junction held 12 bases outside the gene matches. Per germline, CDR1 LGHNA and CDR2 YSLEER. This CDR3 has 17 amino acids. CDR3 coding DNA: TGCGCCAGCAGCCAAGCAGTCCCGGGACAGGGGGTTGGGGAGCAGTACTTC. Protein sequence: CASSQAVPGQGVGEQYF.

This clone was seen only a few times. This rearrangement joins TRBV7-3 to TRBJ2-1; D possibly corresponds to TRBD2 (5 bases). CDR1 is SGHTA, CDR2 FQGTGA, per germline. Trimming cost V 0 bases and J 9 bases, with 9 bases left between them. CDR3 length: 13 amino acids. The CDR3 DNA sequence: TGTGCCAGCAGCTTAACGACGGGAACTGAGCAGTTCTTC. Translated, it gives CASSLTTGTEQFF.

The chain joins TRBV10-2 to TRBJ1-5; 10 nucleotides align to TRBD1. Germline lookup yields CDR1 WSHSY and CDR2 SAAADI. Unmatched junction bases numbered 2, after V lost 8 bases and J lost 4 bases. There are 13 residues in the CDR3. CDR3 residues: CASRDRGNQPQHF. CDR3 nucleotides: TGCGCCAGCCGGGACAGGGGAAATCAGCCCCAGCATTTT.

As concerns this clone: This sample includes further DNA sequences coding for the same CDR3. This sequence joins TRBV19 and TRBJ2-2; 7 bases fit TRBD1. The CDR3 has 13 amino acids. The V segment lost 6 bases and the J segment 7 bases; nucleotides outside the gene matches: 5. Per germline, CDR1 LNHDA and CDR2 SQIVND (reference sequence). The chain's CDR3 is CASSPGGSGELFF. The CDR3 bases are TGTGCCAGTAGCCCAGGGGGTAGCGGGGAGCTGTTTTTT.

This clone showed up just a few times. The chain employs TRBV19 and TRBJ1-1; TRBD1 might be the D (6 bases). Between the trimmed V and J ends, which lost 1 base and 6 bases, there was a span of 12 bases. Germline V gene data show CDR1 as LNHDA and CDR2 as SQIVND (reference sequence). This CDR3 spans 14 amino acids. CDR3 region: CASSIVQGKAEAFF. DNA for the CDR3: TGTGCCAGTAGTATAGTACAGGGAAAGGCTGAAGCTTTCTTT. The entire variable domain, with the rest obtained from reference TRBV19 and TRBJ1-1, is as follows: DGGITQSPKYLFRKEGQNVTLSCEQNLNHDAMYWYRQDPGQGLRLIYYSQIVNDFQKGDIAEGYSVSREKKESFPLTVTSAQKNPTAFYLCASSIVQGKAEAFFGQGTRLTVV.

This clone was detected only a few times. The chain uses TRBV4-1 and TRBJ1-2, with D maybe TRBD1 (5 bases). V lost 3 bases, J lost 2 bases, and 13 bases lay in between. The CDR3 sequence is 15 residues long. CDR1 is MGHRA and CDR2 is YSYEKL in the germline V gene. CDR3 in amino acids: CASSQARTTNYGYTF. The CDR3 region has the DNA TGCGCCAGCAGCCAGGCCCGGACAACAAACTATGGCTACACCTTC.